This passage covers 12 T cell receptor beta chains from one sample sequenced in a study of T-cell memory formation after mild COVID-19. TCRdb independently ran MiXCR on the 5' RACE reads; one entry per CDR3 protein. The repertoire includes hundreds of thousands of distinct CDR3 sequences, about an eighth of them detected once, and less than 25% sits in the top ten. The sample was PBMCs or a T cell subset sorted from them (not recorded which). Every receptor here comes from a young man who had mild COVID-19 (a few samples of this study predate the infection). Cell type and time point are not known.

The chain uses TRBV6-1 and TRBJ2-5, with TRBD1 identical over 11 bases. Trimming took 7 bases from V and 5 from J; bases not matched to a gene: 3. This CDR3 has 13 amino acids. Germline values: CDR1 MNHNS, CDR2 SASEGT. In DNA form, the CDR3 reads TGTGCCAGCATGAGGGACAGGGGGGAGACCCAGTACTTC. Its protein is CASMRDRGETQYF.

The rearrangement uses TRBV10-1 and TRBJ1-2, with no clear D. V was pared by 5 bases and J by 1 base, with 8 bases between. Germline CDR1 reads WNHNN; CDR2 reads SYGVQD (reference sequence). CDR3 length equals 13 residues. CDR3 nucleotide sequence: TGCGCCAGCAGTTTACCTTTTAACTATGGCTACACCTTC. Its translation: CASSLPFNYGYTF.

The chain links TRBV4-1 to TRBJ2-1, with 14 bases fitting TRBD2. The V segment lost 8 bases and the J segment 7 bases; nucleotides outside the gene matches: 7. From germline, CDR1 is MGHRA and CDR2 YSYEKL. This CDR3 spans 15 amino acids. The DNA of the CDR3 is TGCGCCAGCCAAGTGGGACTAGCGGGAGAAAATGAGCAGTTCTTC. This translates into CASQVGLAGENEQFF.

This clonotype was recorded many times. This rearrangement joins TRBV6-5 to TRBJ1-5; D is unresolved. V was shortened by 0 bases and J by 7 bases, with 7 bases between the two germline ends. Germline lookup yields CDR1 MNHEY and CDR2 SVGAGI. This CDR3 comprises 13 residues. In DNA form, the CDR3 reads TGTGCCAGCAGTTACTCTACCAGACAGCCCCAGCATTTT. It specifies CASSYSTRQPQHF.

This clonotype was counted only a few times. J is TRBJ2-1 and V is TRBV7-9; 11 bases map to TRBD2. V lost 4 bases, J lost 3 bases, and 8 bases stayed unmatched. CDR3 length equals 17 residues. In germline, CDR1 is SEHNR, CDR2 FQNEAQ (reference sequence). CDR3 DNA sequence: TGTGCCAGCAGCTCGATGGCGGGGACTAGCGGCTACAATGAGCAGTTCTTC. Protein: CASSSMAGTSGYNEQFF.

The V and J genes are TRBV7-9 and TRBJ1-1; D perhaps matches TRBD1 (5 bases). V lost 5 bases, J lost 6 bases, and 13 bases lay in between. The CDR3 sequence is 13 residues long. The V gene's germline CDR1 is SEHNR and CDR2 FQNEAQ (reference sequence). DNA of the CDR3: TGTGCCAGCAGCGGAAGGGACGGCTCTGAAGCTTTCTTT. This sequence encodes CASSGRDGSEAFF.

Only a few counts were recorded for this clonotype. The chain uses TRBV6-2 or TRBV6-3 and TRBJ1-4; D is undetermined. In germline, CDR1 is MNHEY, CDR2 SVGEGT. Trimming removed 8 bases at V and 7 bases at J, with 11 bases between. The CDR3 sequence is 12 residues long. This CDR3 reads CASALGREKLFF. The CDR3 DNA reads TGTGCCAGCGCGCTGGGTCGTGAAAAACTGTTTTTT.

V is TRBV20-1 and J is TRBJ1-5; D unclear. Per the germline V gene, CDR1 is DFQATT and CDR2 is SNEGSKA (reference sequence). The CDR3 totals 14 residues. V lost 3 bases to trimming and J lost 4 bases, with 13 bases between them. CDR3 residues: CSASERAENQPQHF. The DNA for the CDR3 is TGCAGTGCTAGCGAAAGGGCGGAGAATCAGCCCCAGCATTTT.

Only a few counts were recorded for this clonotype. The rearrangement joins TRBV5-1 to TRBJ2-1; 11 bases fit TRBD2. J gave up 1 base and V 0 bases, and 3 bases lay outside the gene matches. Germline CDR1 and CDR2: SGHRS and YFSETQ. There are 17 residues in the CDR3. The CDR3 sequence: CASSLGTSGWSYNEQFF. In DNA form, the CDR3 reads TGCGCCAGCAGCTTGGGGACTAGCGGGTGGTCCTACAATGAGCAGTTCTTC.

This chain uses TRBV18 with TRBJ1-4; no reliable D call. CDR1 KGHSH and CDR2 LQKENI come from the germline V gene. CDR3 size: 15 residues. Trimming took off 4 bases at V and 8 bases at J, with 17 bases between the two ends. The CDR3 bases are TGTGCCAGCTCACGGTACGGGGATGAGGGCGAAAAACTGTTTTTT. It yields the protein CASSRYGDEGEKLFF.

J is TRBJ2-3 and V is TRBV7-3, with a weak D call TRBD2 (6 bases). Germline lookup yields CDR1 SGHTA and CDR2 FQGTGA. The CDR3 spans 13 residues. Trimming took 6 bases from V and 3 from J, leaving 10 bases between them. Here the CDR3 reads CASRSLATDTQYF. CDR3 nucleotides: TGTGCCAGCAGATCACTAGCTACAGATACGCAGTATTTT.

This clonotype was detected only a few times. V is TRBV5-5 and J is TRBJ2-7, with D unclear. Germline V gives CDR1 SGHKS, CDR2 YYEKEE (reference sequence). The CDR3 has 15 amino acids. Between the trimmed V and J ends, which lost 4 bases and 3 bases, there was a span of 17 bases. CDR3 sequence: CASSPAAASHYEQYV. CDR3 coding DNA: TGTGCCAGCAGCCCTGCCGCGGCGAGTCACTACGAGCAGTACGTC.